This T cell receptor (beta chain) was recovered during a study of blood T cells in healthy people across ages. A word on this clonotype: Its antigen is unknown.

Per the germline V gene, CDR1 is SGHNT and CDR2 is YENEEA. V shed 5 bases and J shed 7 bases, with 27 bases lying between them. CDR3 length: 17 residues. Study-level findings and limits: Measured against age, TCR beta diversity per million T cells decreased in a roughly linear manner. Not knowing donor CMV status may have confounded expanded clonotype changes.

Next came a second PCR, run for roughly 6 to 11 cycles, which used a sample-barcoded 5' primer along with a J-beta primer mix. The template-switch adaptor, which had 12 random nucleotides, put a tag on each cDNA molecule. TCRdb called the 5' RACE reads again in MiXCR, with one record for every CDR3 protein. Here the sample spans hundreds of thousands of distinct CDR3 sequences, around 48% being singletons. Extraction yielded at least 5.5 micrograms of total RNA per sample. The clonotype was recovered from a man aged 25 to 45 in good health. Sequenced: blood. J is TRBJ2-7 and V is TRBV11-3; D might be TRBD2 (6 bases). CDR3 bases: TGTGCCAGCAGCCTCGTACACTCTACGGGCCCTGCGGGGGAGCAGTACTTC. It codes for CASSLVHSTGPAGEQYF.